Shown below are 29 T cell receptor beta chains from a single sample sequenced in a study of blood T cell repertoires in COVID-19. The assay was immunoSEQ multiplex PCR, and TCRdb's table has in-frame clones only and misses some. The sample includes 110,000 to 150,000 clones, approximately 80% of them seen just once. The sequenced material came from peripheral blood. These receptors all stem from a woman aged 80 or older in a cohort sampled during active or convalescent COVID-19.

The genes are TRBV11-1 and TRBJ2-5; TRBD2 agrees at 8 bases. Unmatched junction bases numbered 9, after V lost 1 base and J lost 5 bases. The V gene's germline CDR1 is SGHAT and CDR2 FQDESV (reference sequence). This CDR3 contains 16 residues. The CDR3, as DNA: TGTGCCAGCAGCTTAGACCCCGGACTAGCAGGGGAGACCCAGTACTTC. It yields the protein CASSLDPGLAGETQYF.

The chain employs TRBV14 and TRBJ1-5, with D possibly being TRBD1 (5 bases). Germline CDR1 reads SGHDN; CDR2 reads FVKESK. Trimming removed 5 bases from V and 1 base from J, with 9 bases in between. The CDR3 runs 14 residues. The CDR3 DNA reads TGTGCCAGCAGCGGGGGGGGGAGCAATCAGCCCCAGCATTTT. Amino acids: CASSGGGSNQPQHF.

The chain links TRBV14 to TRBJ1-2; D ambiguous. Germline V gene lookup returns CDR1 SGHDN and CDR2 FVKESK. CDR3 length: 13 residues. V lost 3 bases and J 7 bases, leaving 12 bases between the germline ends. CDR3 sequence: CASSQSLQVGYTF. CDR3 in DNA: TGTGCCAGCAGCCAGTCTCTTCAGGTTGGCTACACCTTC.

As to this clone: The junction departs from germline at one end; a sequencing error may be responsible. The same CDR3 can be traced to other DNA sequences in this sample. The chain has TRBV27 and TRBJ2-1; weak D call: TRBD2 (5 bases). This CDR3 contains 13 residues. Germline V CDR1 and CDR2: MNHEY, SMNVEV (reference sequence). CDR3 residues: CASSLTRSGEQFF. In nucleotides, the CDR3 is TGTGCCAGTAGTTTAACGCGCAGCGGTGAGCAGTTCTTC.

The chain joins TRBV7-8 to TRBJ1-5; 8 bases align to TRBD1. Germline CDR1 and CDR2: SGHVS and FQNEAQ. This CDR3 has 16 residues. With 2 bases clipped from V and 2 bases from J, the junction kept 5 bases outside the gene matches. CDR3 region: CASSLLDRGGNQPQHF. CDR3 in DNA: TGTGCCAGCAGCTTACTCGACAGGGGAGGCAATCAGCCCCAGCATTTT.

The chain carries TRBV5-4 and TRBJ2-1; 9 bases match TRBD2. After removal of 5 bases from V and 1 base from J, the junction contained 10 bases not matched to a gene. This CDR3 has 17 amino acids. The germline V gene encodes CDR1 SGHNT and CDR2 YYREEE (reference sequence). CDR3 DNA: TGTGCCAGCAGGAATAGGCTAGCGGGGTCTTCCTACAATGAGCAGTTCTTC. Protein product: CASRNRLAGSSYNEQFF.

The CDR3 reads CAWSVLGGGSDEQFF. The CDR3 DNA reads TGTGCCTGGAGTGTACTGGGCGGGGGGTCTGATGAGCAGTTCTTC. The V call is TRBV30, the J call TRBJ2-1; 8 bases match TRBD2. This CDR3 has 15 amino acids. The J segment lost 8 bases and the V segment lost 0 bases, leaving 9 bases of the junction unmatched. Germline CDR1 GTSNPN, CDR2 SVGIG (reference sequence). Supplemented by reference TRBV30 and TRBJ2-1, the full variable domain reads SQTIHQWPATLVQPVGSPLSLECTVEGTSNPNLYWYRQAAGRGLQLLFYSVGIGQISSEVPQNLSASRPQDRQFILSSKKLLLSDSGFYLCAWSVLGGGSDEQFFGPGTRLTVL.

The chain combines TRBV21-1 with TRBJ1-2; the table's D call, TRBD1, has no DNA check behind it. TRBV21-1 is given as a pseudogene. The CDR3 loop spans 18 amino acids. CDR3: CASSRNGQGWISIYGYTF. In nucleotides, the CDR3 is TGTGCCAGCAGCAGGAACGGACAGGGTTGGATAAGTATCTATGGCTACACCTTC.

This rearrangement joins TRBV7-6 to TRBJ1-5, with 8 bases that match TRBD1. Germline V gives CDR1 SGHVS, CDR2 FNYEAQ. Trimming removed 5 bases from V and 5 bases from J; junction bases left unmatched: 5. CDR3 size: 14 residues. This CDR3 is CASSEGQGDQPQHF. The CDR3 DNA follows: TGTGCCAGCAGCGAAGGACAGGGTGATCAGCCCCAGCATTTT.

J is TRBJ1-1 and V is TRBV18, with unresolved D. Germline V gives CDR1 KGHSH, CDR2 LQKENI. The V and J ends lost 5 bases and 1 base respectively, with 11 bases between them. The CDR3 extends over 14 amino acids. The chain's CDR3 is CASSTPGANTEAFF. For the CDR3, the DNA is TGTGCCAGCTCAACTCCCGGAGCGAACACTGAAGCTTTCTTT.

The table lists this clone with a count of one. The gene calls are TRBV28 and TRBJ1-1; D possibly corresponds to TRBD1 (6 bases). Deletions cut 7 bases from V and 6 bases from J, with 21 bases between. CDR1 MDHEN and CDR2 SYDVKM come from the germline V gene. The CDR3 length is 15 residues. In nucleotides, the CDR3 is TGTGCCAGCACGGGGGGGCAGGCCTTAACCCCTGAAGCTTTCTTT. This encodes CASTGGQALTPEAFF.

DNA for the CDR3: TGTGCCAGCAGTTCCAGACATGGCTCTGGGGCCAACGTCCTGACTTTC. Encoded protein: CASSSRHGSGANVLTF. The chain is built from TRBV6-6 and TRBJ2-6; no firm D call. The CDR3 runs 16 residues. Germline assignment: CDR1 MNHNY and CDR2 SVGAGI (reference sequence). The V and J ends lost 4 bases and 0 bases respectively, with 10 bases between them.

The rearrangement uses TRBV2 and TRBJ2-4; TRBD1 agrees at 9 bases. Germline CDR1 is SNHLY and CDR2 is FYNNEI. The CDR3 runs to 15 residues. V lost 7 bases and J lost 1; bases outside the gene matches: 5. DNA for the CDR3: TGTGCCAGCACTGGACAGGGGTTGGCCAAAAACATTCAGTACTTC. Protein sequence: CASTGQGLAKNIQYF.

The genes are TRBV9 and TRBJ1-1, with TRBD1 matching 11 bases. After removal of 3 bases from V and 0 bases from J, the junction contained 4 bases not matched to a gene. Germline CDR1 and CDR2: SGDLS and YYNGEE. The CDR3 totals 16 residues. The CDR3 coding sequence is TGTGCCAGCAGCGGCGGACAGGGGGCTTTGAACACTGAAGCTTTCTTT. Encoded protein: CASSGGQGALNTEAFF. Using reference TRBV9 and TRBJ1-1 for the parts outside the CDR3, the full variable domain is DSGVTQTPKHLITATGQRVTLRCSPRSGDLSVYWYQQSLDQGLQFLIQYYNGEERAKGNILERFSAQQFPDLHSELNLSSLELGDSALYFCASSGGQGALNTEAFFGQGTRLTVV.

This clone was seen a single time. The chain uses TRBV5-3 and TRBJ2-1, with D perhaps matching TRBD1 (5 bases). TRBV5-3 is an ORF for which the function is uncertain. V lost 3 bases and J 2 bases, leaving 9 bases between the germline ends. This CDR3 is 14 amino acids long. Here the CDR3 reads CARSYRKTYNEQFF. DNA of the CDR3: TGTGCCAGAAGCTACAGGAAAACCTACAATGAGCAGTTCTTC.

This clone was recorded only once. The chain combines TRBV30 with TRBJ1-1, with TRBD1 matching 9 bases. After removal of 4 bases from V and 5 bases from J, the junction contained 11 bases not matched to a gene. CDR1 and CDR2 (germline): GTSNPN, SVGIG (reference sequence). The CDR3 is 15 residues long. CDR3 DNA: TGTGCCTGGACTAGGGGTGGACAGGGGTCGACTGAAGCTTTCTTT. Translation: CAWTRGGQGSTEAFF.

This clone was seen once. V usage is TRBV3-1 (or the pseudogene TRBV3-2) and J usage is TRBJ1-1; D unresolved. This CDR3 has 13 amino acids. Trimming pared 1 base from V and 10 bases from J, leaving 13 bases between. The germline CDR1 and CDR2 sequences are LGHDT and YNNKEL (reference sequence). The CDR3, as DNA: TGTGCCAGCAGCCAAGCCCTAGGCTCGGCAGCTTTCTTT. This encodes CASSQALGSAAFF.

The chain employs TRBV2 and TRBJ2-3; the match to TRBD2 covers 11 bases. The CDR3 has 18 residues. The junction had 10 bases not matched to a gene; V was cut back by 5 bases and J by 0 bases. Per germline, CDR1 SNHLY and CDR2 FYNNEI. The CDR3 DNA is TGTGCCAGCAGTTACCTAGCGGGGGGTTTCTTTAGCACAGATACGCAGTATTTT. It yields the protein CASSYLAGGFFSTDTQYF.

This clone was picked up a small number of times. This sequence joins TRBV11-2 and TRBJ2-1; 9 bases match TRBD2. Germline CDR1 is SGHAT and CDR2 is FQNNGV. The length of the CDR3 is 19 residues. Trimming cost V 1 base and J 10 bases; bases outside gene matches: 20. CDR3 amino acids: CASSLGTSWAGGQWQEQFF. The DNA of the CDR3 is TGTGCCAGCAGCTTAGGGACGAGTTGGGCGGGGGGGCAGTGGCAAGAGCAGTTCTTC. Drawing the rest from reference TRBV11-2 and TRBJ2-1, the complete variable domain is EAGVAQSPRYKIIEKRQSVAFWCNPISGHATLYWYQQILGQGPKLLIQFQNNGVVDDSQLPKDRFSAERLKGVDSTLKIQPAKLEDSAVYLCASSLGTSWAGGQWQEQFFGPGTRLTVL.

With regard to this clone: In the same sample, other DNA sequences code for this CDR3. The CDR3 nucleotides read TGTGCCAGCAGTCTCAGGGGGGAGACCCAGTACTTC. Translated: CASSLRGETQYF. The rearrangement joins TRBV27 to TRBJ2-5; 7 bases are a match to TRBD1. CDR3 size: 12 residues. The V gene's germline CDR1 is MNHEY and CDR2 SMNVEV (reference sequence). J lost 5 bases, V lost 5 bases, and 2 bases had no gene match.

The chain is built from TRBV29-1 and TRBJ2-5; 16 bases match TRBD2. The V gene's germline CDR1 is SQVTM and CDR2 ANQGSEA. Trimming took 7 bases from V and 5 from J; bases not matched to a gene: 16. This CDR3 contains 18 residues. The DNA for the CDR3 is TGCAGCGCCTACGTTCCGGGACTAGCGGGGGGGCCTGTGGAGACCCAGTACTTC. Protein: CSAYVPGLAGGPVETQYF.

The rearrangement links TRBV6-5 to TRBJ2-1, with 7 bases lining up with TRBD2. CDR1 is MNHEY and CDR2 is SVGAGI in the germline V gene. V gave up 0 bases and J gave up 2 bases; unmatched junction bases: 4. The CDR3 contains 16 residues. The CDR3 loop is CASSYSAGGAYNEQFF. The CDR3 DNA is TGTGCCAGCAGTTACTCAGCTGGGGGGGCCTACAATGAGCAGTTCTTC.

This chain links TRBV19 with TRBJ2-1; 7 nucleotides agree with TRBD2. The V and J ends lost 5 bases and 4 bases, in that order; junction bases with no gene match: 5. The CDR3 has 14 amino acids. Per germline, CDR1 LNHDA and CDR2 SQIVND (reference sequence). CDR3 loop: CASSPLSGYNEQFF. Here the CDR3 DNA reads TGTGCCAGTAGTCCCCTTAGCGGGTACAATGAGCAGTTCTTC.

V usage is TRBV7-6 and J usage is TRBJ1-1; TRBD1 matches 10 bases. The germline CDR1 and CDR2 sequences are SGHVS and FNYEAQ. V shed 3 bases, J shed 1 base, and the junction held 14 bases outside the gene matches. CDR3 size: 19 residues. The CDR3 is CASSFSGTGARLPNTEAFF. In DNA form, the CDR3 reads TGTGCCAGCAGCTTTTCCGGGACAGGGGCACGACTTCCGAACACTGAAGCTTTCTTT.

This clone occurred a few times. This chain uses TRBV11-2 with TRBJ2-3; no clear D. V was pared by 3 bases and J by 6 bases, with 13 bases between. Germline lookup yields CDR1 SGHAT and CDR2 FQNNGV. CDR3 length: 14 amino acids. As DNA, the CDR3 is TGTGCCAGCAGCTTCTCCTCAGTGGAGGATACGCAGTATTTT. It encodes CASSFSSVEDTQYF.

This sequence joins TRBV6-5 and TRBJ1-5; TRBD1 matches 10 bases. Germline assignment: CDR1 MNHEY and CDR2 SVGAGI. With 6 bases clipped from V and 7 bases from J, the junction kept 6 bases outside the gene matches. The CDR3 length is 14 residues. The CDR3 protein is CASSLTGGRQPQHF. The CDR3 nucleotides read TGTGCCAGCAGCTTGACAGGGGGCCGGCAGCCCCAGCATTTT.

V gene TRBV6-4 combines with J gene TRBJ1-1; D is possibly TRBD1 (5 bases). This CDR3 has 12 amino acids. Germline loops: CDR1 MRHNA, CDR2 SNTAGT. V was shortened by 0 bases and J by 11 bases, with 10 bases between the two germline ends. CDR3 in DNA: TGTGCCAGCAGTGACTCTGGGGGGTTGGCTTTCTTT. It specifies CASSDSGGLAFF.

The V call is TRBV7-3, the J call TRBJ2-3; weak D call: TRBD2 (6 bases). V lost 3 bases to trimming and J lost 5 bases, with 12 bases between them. Per the germline V gene, CDR1 is SGHTA and CDR2 is FQGTGA. The CDR3 is 14 amino acids. The CDR3 coding sequence is TGTGCCAGCAGCTTCGGGGGTGGTGTAGATACGCAGTATTTT. Amino acid sequence: CASSFGGGVDTQYF.

The chain employs TRBV5-8 and TRBJ2-7; D not resolved. In germline, CDR1 is SGHTS, CDR2 YDEGEE. V dropped 2 bases and J dropped 0 bases, with 6 bases sitting between them. This CDR3 is 13 amino acids long. Here the CDR3 reads CASSFVSSYEQYV. DNA for the CDR3: TGTGCCAGCAGCTTCGTCAGCTCCTACGAGCAGTACGTC.